This entry features one T cell receptor (beta chain) sequence. The junction does not match germline at one end; this may be a read error. The sample's time point: newly diagnosed GD, antithyroid drugs for less than 3 months. From RNA extracted from PBMCs, the TCR library was made. For TCR beta, libraries came from iRepertoire HTBI primers and Arm-PCR of CDR3 regions. MiXCR, run by TCRdb on the multiplex PCR reads, gives a single entry per CDR3 protein. Among 410,000 or so distinct CDR3 sequences listed, about 15% were seen once. This sample stems from a study of regulatory T cells in long-lasting Graves disease. The data also belong to a second study, concerning T cells in Graves' hyperthyroidism and ophthalmopathy.

This specimen was peripheral blood mononuclear cells (PBMCs), taken at new diagnosis, from a patient treated with antithyroid drugs. The clonotype comes from a woman in her twenties or thirties with Graves disease.

Here the CDR3 reads CATSQGDGQTYNEQFF. The DNA of the CDR3 is TGTGCCACCAGCCAAGGGGATGGACAGACATACAATGAGCAGTTCTTC. The rearrangement uses TRBV3-1 and TRBJ2-1, with D tentatively TRBD1 (6 bases). Germline values: CDR1 LGHDT, CDR2 YNNKEL (reference sequence). This CDR3 spans 16 amino acids.